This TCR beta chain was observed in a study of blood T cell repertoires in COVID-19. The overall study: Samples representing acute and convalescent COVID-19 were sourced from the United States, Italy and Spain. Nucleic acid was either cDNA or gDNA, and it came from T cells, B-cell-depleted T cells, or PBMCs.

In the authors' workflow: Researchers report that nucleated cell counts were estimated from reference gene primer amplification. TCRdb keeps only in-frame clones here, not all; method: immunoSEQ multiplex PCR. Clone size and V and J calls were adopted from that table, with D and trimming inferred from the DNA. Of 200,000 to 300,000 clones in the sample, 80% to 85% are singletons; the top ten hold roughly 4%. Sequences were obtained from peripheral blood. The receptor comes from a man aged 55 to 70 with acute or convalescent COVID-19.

CDR3 DNA sequence: TGTGCTAGTGGTTTCATCAGGGAGGGCAGGAACACCGGGGAGCTGTTTTTT. It specifies CASGFIREGRNTGELFF. The chain uses TRBV12-5 and TRBJ2-2; TRBD2 agrees at 7 bases. After removal of 3 bases from V and 1 base from J, the junction contained 8 bases not matched to a gene. CDR1 LGHNT and CDR2 FRNRAP come from the germline V gene. The CDR3 runs 17 residues.